The 25 T cell receptor beta chains given below trace back to one sample, sequenced in a study of shared clonotypes between healthy human individuals (TCRdb year 2020). The library relied on the immunoSEQ multiplex PCR assay. Here the immuneACCESS table is served through TCRdb, limited to in-frame sequences with V and J called. Missing clones are a known gap in these copies; in checked studies unresolved V genes cover under half, and the rest lacks a known reason. Here the sample has about a million clones; more than 65% occur a single time. The leading ten clones occupy around 1.5% of the sample. Sequenced sample: memory CD4+ T cells sorted from blood. The cell subset or site label for this specimen denotes: CD45RA-negative fraction. These receptors all stem from a man between 18 and 29 years old in good health.

V is TRBV30 and J is TRBJ2-3; 7 bases line up with TRBD2. Germline V CDR1 and CDR2: GTSNPN, SVGIG (reference sequence). The CDR3 is made up of 17 amino acids. V shed 4 bases, J shed 2 bases, and the junction held 15 bases outside the gene matches. The CDR3 region is CAWNVNFASGYTDTQYF. Here the CDR3 DNA reads TGTGCCTGGAACGTAAACTTCGCTAGCGGATACACAGATACGCAGTATTTT.

This rearrangement joins TRBV7-9 to TRBJ2-1, with 10 bases identical to TRBD2. In germline, CDR1 is SEHNR, CDR2 FQNEAQ (reference sequence). V was pared by 5 bases and J by 6 bases, with 10 bases of the junction left unmatched. The length of the CDR3 is 16 residues. Written as DNA, the CDR3 is TGTGCCAGCAGCCAACCGTTGGGACTAGCGTCCAATGAGCAGTTCTTC. It translates to CASSQPLGLASNEQFF.

This clone came up many times. The chain is built from TRBV2 and TRBJ2-7; TRBD1 or TRBD2 may be the D gene (5 bases each). Germline V gives CDR1 SNHLY, CDR2 FYNNEI. Trimming removed 6 bases from V and 6 bases from J, with 27 bases in between. The CDR3 has 17 amino acids. This CDR3 reads CASSRRWGTNNGGEQYF. CDR3 sequence (DNA): TGTGCCAGCAGCCGAAGATGGGGGACCAATAACGGAGGCGAGCAGTACTTC.

V is TRBV5-1 and J is TRBJ2-2, with 7 bases aligning to TRBD2. CDR1 and CDR2 from the germline V gene are SGHRS and YFSETQ. This CDR3 spans 15 amino acids. The V and J ends lost 6 bases and 4 bases, in that order; junction bases with no gene match: 9. CDR3 sequence (DNA): TGCGCCAGCACTTTGGCTAGCGGCCTCACCGGGGAGCTGTTTTTT. This encodes CASTLASGLTGELFF. Filled out from reference TRBV5-1 and TRBJ2-2, the complete variable domain reads KAGVTQTPRYLIKTRGQQVTLSCSPISGHRSVSWYQQTPGQGLQFLFEYFSETQRNKGNFPGRFSGRQFSNSRSEMNVSTLELGDSALYLCASTLASGLTGELFFGEGSRLTVL.

The rearrangement uses TRBV7-9 and TRBJ1-2, with a possible D match to TRBD1 (5 bases). The CDR3 consists of 15 residues. Deletions cut 1 base from V and 5 bases from J, with 14 bases between. Germline V lookup: CDR1 SEHNR, CDR2 FQNEAQ (reference sequence). CDR3 bases: TGTGCCAGCAGCTTAGTGGGGGAACCCCTATATGGCTACACCTTC. This encodes CASSLVGEPLYGYTF.

The gene calls are TRBV4-3 and TRBJ1-2; D is unresolved. V was cut by 6 bases and J by 1 base, with 12 bases left in between. The CDR3 extends over 14 amino acids. CDR1 and CDR2 (germline): LGHNA, YSLEER. The CDR3, as DNA: TGCGCCAGCAGTCCCGGACGGGGTAACTATGGCTACACCTTC. Translation: CASSPGRGNYGYTF.

The chain is built from TRBV27 and TRBJ2-5, with 13 nucleotides matching TRBD2. Germline CDR1 is MNHEY and CDR2 is SMNVEV (reference sequence). The CDR3 is made up of 16 amino acids. V trimming: 5 bases; J trimming: 3 bases; junction bases outside the gene matches: 6. This CDR3 reads CASSPRTSGGKETQYF. The CDR3, as DNA: TGTGCCAGCAGTCCGAGGACTAGCGGGGGTAAAGAGACCCAGTACTTC.

V is TRBV28 and J is TRBJ2-4; no clear D gene. CDR1 and CDR2 from the germline V gene are MDHEN and SYDVKM. The CDR3 loop spans 11 amino acids. CDR3 DNA: TGTGCTACCCTAGCCAAAAACATTCAGTACTTC. It translates to CATLAKNIQYF.

In its sample, this clone was seen many times. J is TRBJ2-7 and V is TRBV7-9; 9 bases agree with TRBD1. The CDR3 length is 15 residues. The V gene's germline CDR1 is SEHNR and CDR2 FQNEAQ (reference sequence). V shed 5 bases, J shed 6 bases, and the junction held 11 bases outside the gene matches. Here the CDR3 DNA reads TGTGCCAGCAGCCCCTGGGACAGGGATAGGACCGAGCAGTACTTC. Protein product: CASSPWDRDRTEQYF.

This clone showed up just once. The genes are TRBV6-4 and TRBJ2-1; 7 bases map to TRBD2. CDR1 is MRHNA and CDR2 is SNTAGT in the germline V gene. The CDR3 runs 14 residues. The ends lost 4 bases at V and 8 bases at J; junction bases unmatched: 8. In DNA form, the CDR3 reads TGTGCCAGCAGTGTGGAGGGAGGGCCAGATGAGCAGTTCTTC. It yields the protein CASSVEGGPDEQFF.

Of note for this clone: Additional DNA sequences in this sample encode the identical CDR3. Here the CDR3 reads CASSLETQYF. DNA of the CDR3: TGTGCCAGCAGCCTAGAGACCCAGTACTTC. The rearrangement uses TRBV7-9 and TRBJ2-5; no reliable D call. The CDR3 extends over 10 amino acids. V was clipped by 5 bases and J by 4 bases, with 2 bases between them. CDR1 is SEHNR and CDR2 is FQNEAQ in the germline V gene (reference sequence). Looking up the rest from reference TRBV7-9 and TRBJ2-5 gives the full variable domain: DTGVSQNPRHKITKRGQNVTFRCDPISEHNRLYWYRQTLGQGPEFLTYFQNEAQLEKSRLLSDRFSAERPKGSFSTLEIQRTEQGDSAMYLCASSLETQYFGPGTRLLVL.

DNA of the CDR3: TGTGCCATCAGTGAGTCGACGGGGGTTGGTGGCTACACCTTC. Encoded protein: CAISESTGVGGYTF. The chain recombines TRBV10-3 with TRBJ1-2; TRBD1 might be the D (5 bases). Germline-derived CDR1 and CDR2 are ENHRY and SYGVKD. The CDR3 is 14 residues long. The V end lost 0 bases, the J end lost 7 bases, and 12 bases lay between the germline ends.

This clone showed up just a few times. Other DNA sequences in the same sample also yield this CDR3. The rearrangement links TRBV9 to TRBJ1-1; D is ambiguous. This CDR3 is 14 amino acids long. Germline CDR1 SGDLS, CDR2 YYNGEE. Trimming pared 0 bases from V and 1 base from J, leaving 7 bases between. The CDR3 sequence: CASSVAQGNTEAFF. CDR3 nucleotide sequence: TGTGCCAGCAGCGTAGCTCAAGGGAACACTGAAGCTTTCTTT.

This clone was detected only once. Written as DNA, the CDR3 is TGTGCCAGTAGCAGGAGCAGCTCTGGAAACACCATATATTTT. It is translated as CASSRSSSGNTIYF. The chain couples TRBV19 to TRBJ1-3; D remains unclear. This CDR3 is 14 amino acids long. The V gene lost 6 bases and the J gene lost 0 bases, with 9 bases spanning the gap. CDR1 is LNHDA, CDR2 SQIVND, per germline (reference sequence).

This clone showed up just once. V gene TRBV19 combines with J gene TRBJ2-1; D may be TRBD2 (6 bases). The CDR3 covers 14 residues. The germline V and J ends were trimmed by 3 bases and 10 bases, with 16 bases remaining between them. Germline CDR1 LNHDA, CDR2 SQIVND (reference sequence). CDR3 nucleotides: TGTGCCAGTAGTATCATGGCCGCGGGATGGGAGCAGTTCTTC. The encoded protein is CASSIMAAGWEQFF.

The chain links TRBV27 to TRBJ1-3, with D uncertain. Germline-derived CDR1 and CDR2 are MNHEY and SMNVEV (reference sequence). The CDR3 has 13 amino acids. V was trimmed by 7 bases and J by 2 bases, leaving 9 bases between them. In nucleotides, the CDR3 is TGTGCCAGCACCCAAACCCCTGGAAACACCATATATTTT. This codes for CASTQTPGNTIYF.

J is TRBJ2-1 and V is TRBV19; TRBD1 matches 9 bases. CDR1 is LNHDA and CDR2 is SQIVND in the germline V gene (reference sequence). CDR3 length: 14 amino acids. With V trimmed by 10 bases and J by 8 bases, 12 bases remained unmatched. CDR3 amino acids: CATRRQGEGDEQFF. The CDR3, as DNA: TGTGCCACCCGCAGACAGGGGGAAGGAGATGAGCAGTTCTTC.

This chain uses TRBV5-5 with TRBJ2-5; D may be TRBD1 (6 bases). The CDR3 contains 14 residues. Germline CDR1 reads SGHKS; CDR2 reads YYEKEE (reference sequence). Trimming left V 1 base short and J 2 bases short, with 9 bases between. CDR3 sequence (DNA): TGTGCCAGCAGCTTGTGGGACAAGCAAGAGACCCAGTACTTC. Its translation: CASSLWDKQETQYF.

In the case of this clone: A much bigger clone sits one base away, suggesting this may be a read error. CDR3 in amino acids: CSARVTSTEAFF. The CDR3 bases are TGCAGCGCCAGGGTAACGAGCACTGAAGCTTTCTTT. The rearrangement uses TRBV29-1 and TRBJ1-1; a possible D gene is TRBD1 (5 bases). Germline loops: CDR1 SQVTM, CDR2 ANQGSEA. The CDR3 is made up of 12 amino acids. V gave up 7 bases and J gave up 4 bases, with 13 bases separating them.

Here the CDR3 reads CASSNWRDRRNEKLFF. CDR3 nucleotide sequence: TGTGCCAGCAGTAACTGGCGGGACAGGAGAAATGAAAAACTGTTTTTT. The chain couples TRBV6-5 to TRBJ1-4, with 8 nucleotides matching TRBD1. The CDR3 contains 16 residues. The V gene end was trimmed by 5 bases and the J gene end by 5 bases; junction bases not matched to a gene: 10. Per germline, CDR1 MNHEY and CDR2 SVGAGI.

This rearrangement joins TRBV4-1 to TRBJ2-5; 8 bases align to TRBD2. V was pared by 4 bases and J by 5 bases, with 6 bases of the junction left unmatched. This CDR3 is built from 14 residues. Per germline, CDR1 MGHRA and CDR2 YSYEKL. CDR3 sequence (DNA): TGCGCCAGCAGCCGCGGGGGGCCGTGGGAGACCCAGTACTTC. It specifies CASSRGGPWETQYF.

The rearrangement links TRBV6-5 to TRBJ2-5; tentative D call: TRBD1 (6 bases). Trimming left V 6 bases short and J 5 bases short, with 16 bases between. CDR1 and CDR2 from the germline V gene are MNHEY and SVGAGI. The CDR3 is made up of 14 amino acids. The CDR3 spells CASSTLGGRETQYF. CDR3 bases: TGTGCCAGCAGCACTTTAGGGGGACGGGAGACCCAGTACTTC.

The rearrangement uses TRBV30 and TRBJ2-2; D unclear. Germline CDR1 and CDR2: GTSNPN and SVGIG (reference sequence). CDR3 length equals 13 residues. With 0 bases removed from V and 4 bases from J, the gap between germline ends came to 6 bases. CDR3 sequence reads: CAWSVGSTGELFF. Here the CDR3 DNA reads TGTGCCTGGAGTGTAGGGTCCACCGGGGAGCTGTTTTTT.

V and J are TRBV4-3 and TRBJ1-1, with 7 bases matching TRBD1. Germline V gene data show CDR1 as LGHNA and CDR2 as YSLEER. This CDR3 is 14 amino acids long. The ends lost 0 bases at V and 5 bases at J; junction bases unmatched: 3. The CDR3 is CASSQEGRGTEAFF. The CDR3 DNA reads TGCGCCAGCAGCCAAGAGGGCAGGGGGACTGAAGCTTTCTTT.

The V and J genes are TRBV5-1 and TRBJ2-5; the D gene is possibly TRBD1 (6 bases). Looked up from germline, CDR1 is SGHRS and CDR2 is YFSETQ. This CDR3 has 15 amino acids. The germline V and J ends were trimmed by 4 bases and 2 bases, with 15 bases remaining between them. Here the CDR3 DNA reads TGCGCCAGCAGCCTACAGGGCTATGGGCAAGAGACCCAGTACTTC. Protein product: CASSLQGYGQETQYF.